This TCR beta chain was captured by sequencing in a study of blood T cell repertoires in COVID-19. Trimming cost V 2 bases and J 2 bases; bases outside gene matches: 1. Germline V gene sequence: CDR1 ENHRY, CDR2 SYGVKD. CDR3 length: 16 amino acids. Clones were sequenced by immunoSEQ multiplex PCR, and TCRdb holds only the in-frame ones, with some missing. The data hold 200,000 to 250,000 clones, with roughly 80% observed a single time. Sequencing was done on a sample of PBMCs or T cells enriched from blood (not recorded which). J is TRBJ2-5 and V is TRBV10-3; 14 bases are shared with TRBD2. This TCR was recovered from a woman in her 50s who had been exposed to COVID-19. The chain's CDR3 is CAISERLAGGQETQYF. The CDR3 coding sequence is TGTGCCATCAGTGAGAGACTAGCGGGGGGGCAAGAGACCCAGTACTTC.